The 5 T cell receptor beta chains below were found in one sample sequenced in a study of shared clonotypes between healthy human individuals. Assay: immunoSEQ multiplex PCR; the TCRdb copy retains only in-frame clones and omits some. This sample has about 580,000 clones, with 95% to 98% found just once. The naive CD8 population came from CD45RO-negative cells selected for CCR7, without terminally differentiated effector memory CD45RA+ cells. Material for sequencing was naive CD8+ T cells sorted from blood. The receptors derive from a man aged 30-40 years in good health.

The genes are TRBV7-9 and TRBJ2-1, with 7 bases fitting TRBD2. From germline, CDR1 is SEHNR and CDR2 FQNEAQ (reference sequence). CDR3 size: 14 residues. V shed 1 base and J 10 bases; nucleotides not matched to a gene: 7. The CDR3 sequence: CASSLGGRIREQFF. The CDR3 bases are TGTGCCAGCAGCTTAGGCGGGAGAATAAGGGAGCAGTTCTTC. Looking up the rest from reference TRBV7-9 and TRBJ2-1 gives the full variable domain: DTGVSQNPRHKITKRGQNVTFRCDPISEHNRLYWYRQTLGQGPEFLTYFQNEAQLEKSRLLSDRFSAERPKGSFSTLEIQRTEQGDSAMYLCASSLGGRIREQFFGPGTRLTVL.

Comment on this clone: The sample holds other DNA sequences that translate to the same CDR3. V and J are TRBV11-2 and TRBJ2-1, with a weak D call TRBD1 (5 bases). V lost 3 bases and J lost 3, with 6 bases in between. The CDR3 extends over 13 amino acids. CDR1 and CDR2 (germline): SGHAT, FQNNGV. Here the CDR3 reads CASSLTDYNEQFF. The DNA of the CDR3 is TGTGCCAGCAGCTTGACAGACTACAATGAGCAGTTCTTC.

This chain connects TRBV29-1 to TRBJ1-1; D is ambiguous. CDR3 size: 13 residues. Trimming took 1 base from V and 1 from J, leaving 7 bases between them. Germline V gene lookup returns CDR1 SQVTM and CDR2 ANQGSEA. In nucleotides, the CDR3 is TGCAGCGTTGAAGTGGCGGGGAACACTGAAGCTTTCTTT. Translated: CSVEVAGNTEAFF.

The chain is built from TRBV9 and TRBJ2-7, with D perhaps TRBD2 (5 bases). The CDR3 runs 11 residues. V was cut by 4 bases and J by 4 bases, with 6 bases left in between. In germline, CDR1 is SGDLS, CDR2 YYNGEE. CDR3 nucleotides: TGTGCCAGCAGCCGGGATTACGAGCAGTACTTC. Residues: CASSRDYEQYF.

The chain recombines TRBV7-8 with TRBJ1-4; a possible D gene is TRBD1 (6 bases). The CDR3 is made up of 16 amino acids. The germline gives CDR1 SGHVS, CDR2 FQNEAQ. Trimming shortened V by 5 bases and J by 6 bases, and 19 bases separated the two germline ends. The CDR3 DNA reads TGTGCCAGCAGCCCATGGCCCCATCAGGGGTATGAAAAACTGTTTTTT. Translating it yields CASSPWPHQGYEKLFF.